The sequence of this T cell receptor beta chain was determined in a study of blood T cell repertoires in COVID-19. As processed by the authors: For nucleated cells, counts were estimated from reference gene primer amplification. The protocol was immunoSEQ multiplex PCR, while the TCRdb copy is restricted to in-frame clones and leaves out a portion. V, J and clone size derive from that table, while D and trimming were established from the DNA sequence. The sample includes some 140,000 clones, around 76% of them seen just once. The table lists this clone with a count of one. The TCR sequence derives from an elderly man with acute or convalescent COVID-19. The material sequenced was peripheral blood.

CDR3: CATKGDRGVSGANVLTF. The CDR3 DNA follows: TGTGCCACCAAGGGGGACAGGGGGGTCTCTGGGGCCAACGTCCTGACTTTC. The chain uses TRBV2 and TRBJ2-6; 11 bases fit TRBD1. Unmatched junction bases numbered 8, after V lost 10 bases and J lost 0 bases. Germline V gene sequence: CDR1 SNHLY, CDR2 FYNNEI. CDR3 length: 17 residues.